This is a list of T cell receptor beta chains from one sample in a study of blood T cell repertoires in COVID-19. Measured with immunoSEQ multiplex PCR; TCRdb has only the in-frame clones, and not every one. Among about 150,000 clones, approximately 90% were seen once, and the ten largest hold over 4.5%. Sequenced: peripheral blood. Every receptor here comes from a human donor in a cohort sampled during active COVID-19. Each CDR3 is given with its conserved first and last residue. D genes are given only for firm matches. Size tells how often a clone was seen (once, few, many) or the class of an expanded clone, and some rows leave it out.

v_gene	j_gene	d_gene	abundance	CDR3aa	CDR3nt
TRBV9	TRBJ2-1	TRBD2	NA	CASSPEPGGDDFSYNEQFF	TGTGCCAGCAGCCCCGAGCCGGGAGGGGACGATTTCTCCTACAATGAGCAGTTCTTC
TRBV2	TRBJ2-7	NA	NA	CASLGPEGRYEQYF	TGTGCCAGCCTTGGACCCGAAGGGAGATACGAGCAGTACTTC
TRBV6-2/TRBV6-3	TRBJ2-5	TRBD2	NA	CASSSLGAGGRQETQYF	TGTGCCAGCAGTTCCCTCGGGGCGGGGGGGCGTCAAGAGACCCAGTACTTC
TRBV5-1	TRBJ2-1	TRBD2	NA	CASSPPLAGEGNEQFF	TGCGCCAGCAGCCCCCCACTAGCGGGAGAAGGCAATGAGCAGTTCTTC
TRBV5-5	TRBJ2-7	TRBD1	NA	CASSLEPGGDYEQYF	TGTGCCAGCAGCTTGGAGCCAGGGGGCGACTACGAGCAGTACTTC
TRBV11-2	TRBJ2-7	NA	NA	CASSLDREYEQYF	TGTGCCAGCAGCCTCGACAGAGAATACGAGCAGTACTTC
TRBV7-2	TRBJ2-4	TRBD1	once	CASSLGTGLNIQYF	TGTGCCAGCAGCTTAGGGACAGGGCTTAACATTCAGTACTTC
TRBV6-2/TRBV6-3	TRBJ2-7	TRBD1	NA	CASSYSARDRGQEGEQYF	TGTGCCAGCAGTTACTCGGCCCGGGACAGGGGACAGGAGGGCGAGCAGTACTTC
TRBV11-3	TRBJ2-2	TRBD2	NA	CAIRTSGNTGELFF	TGTGCCATAAGGACTAGCGGGAACACCGGGGAGCTGTTTTTT
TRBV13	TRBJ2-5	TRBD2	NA	CASSFRLAEETQYF	TGTGCCAGCAGCTTCCGACTAGCGGAAGAGACCCAGTACTTC
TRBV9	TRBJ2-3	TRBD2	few	CASSVSSGGSTDTQYF	TGTGCCAGCAGCGTGTCTAGCGGGGGGAGCACAGATACGCAGTATTTT
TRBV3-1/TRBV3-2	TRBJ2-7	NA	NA	CASSQVGGAYEQYF	TGTGCCAGCAGCCAAGTAGGTGGGGCTTACGAGCAGTACTTC
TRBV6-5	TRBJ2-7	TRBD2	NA	CASSSGTSGSGEQYF	TGTGCCAGCAGCTCAGGGACTAGCGGGAGTGGCGAGCAGTACTTC
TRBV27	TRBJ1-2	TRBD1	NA	CASRRPGQGDYGYTF	TGTGCCAGCAGGCGACCGGGACAGGGGGACTATGGCTACACCTTC
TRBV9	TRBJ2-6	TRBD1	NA	CASSPPEGAGYSGANVLTF	TGTGCCAGCAGCCCCCCTGAGGGGGCAGGGTACTCTGGGGCCAACGTCCTGACTTTC
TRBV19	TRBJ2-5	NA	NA	CASSITKGLTKETQYF	TGTGCCAGTAGTATAACGAAGGGGCTTACGAAAGAGACCCAGTACTTC
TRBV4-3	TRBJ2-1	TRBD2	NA	CASSQGGGAGNEQFF	TGCGCCAGCAGCCAAGGCGGGGGGGCGGGCAATGAGCAGTTCTTC
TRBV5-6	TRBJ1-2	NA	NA	CASSLGVQFTNYGYTF	TGTGCCAGCAGCTTGGGGGTACAGTTTACTAACTATGGCTACACCTTC
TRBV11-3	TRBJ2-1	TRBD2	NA	CASSSRRTRDNNEQFF	TGTGCCAGCAGCTCTCGCCGGACTAGAGATAACAATGAGCAGTTCTTC
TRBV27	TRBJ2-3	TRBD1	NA	CASRTGGSWSTDTQYF	TGTGCCAGCCGGACAGGGGGCAGCTGGAGCACAGATACGCAGTATTTT
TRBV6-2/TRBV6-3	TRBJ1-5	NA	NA	CASSYGPPPQHF	TGTGCCAGCAGTTACGGGCCGCCGCCCCAGCATTTT
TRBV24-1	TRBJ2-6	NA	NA	CATGGRKGGSGANVLTF	TGTGCCACCGGAGGAAGGAAAGGGGGCTCTGGGGCCAACGTCCTGACTTTC
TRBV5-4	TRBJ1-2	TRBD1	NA	CASSLADRVDGYTF	TGTGCCAGCAGCTTGGCGGACAGGGTGGATGGCTACACCTTC
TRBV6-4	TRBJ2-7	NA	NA	CASLAQTQTTYEQYF	TGTGCCAGCCTTGCCCAGACACAAACGACCTACGAGCAGTACTTC
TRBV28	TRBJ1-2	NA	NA	CASSSPLPRGSGYTF	TGTGCCAGCAGTTCGCCTCTACCCAGGGGTAGCGGCTACACCTTC
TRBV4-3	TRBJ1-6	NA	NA	CASSQTQGSNSPLHF	TGCGCCAGCAGCCAAACTCAAGGGAGTAATTCACCCCTCCACTTT
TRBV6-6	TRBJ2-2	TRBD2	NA	CASSYGLAGNTGELFF	TGTGCCAGCAGTTACGGACTAGCGGGAAACACCGGGGAGCTGTTTTTT
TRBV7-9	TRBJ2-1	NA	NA	CASSTQVEQFF	TGTGCCAGCAGTACGCAGGTGGAGCAGTTCTTC
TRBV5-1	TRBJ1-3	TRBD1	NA	CASSLGQGLGNTIYF	TGCGCCAGCAGCTTGGGACAGGGACTCGGAAACACCATATATTTT
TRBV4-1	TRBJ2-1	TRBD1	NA	CASSQREWTGSQFF	TGCGCCAGCAGCCAAAGGGAATGGACAGGGAGTCAGTTCTTC
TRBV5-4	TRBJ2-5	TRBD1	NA	CASSSTGGKETQYF	TGTGCCAGCAGCTCTACAGGGGGCAAGGAGACCCAGTACTTC
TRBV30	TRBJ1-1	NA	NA	CAWSVQGHTEAFF	TGTGCCTGGAGTGTTCAGGGACATACTGAAGCTTTCTTT
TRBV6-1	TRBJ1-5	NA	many	CASSEEEPQHF	TGTGCCAGCAGTGAGGAGGAGCCCCAGCATTTT
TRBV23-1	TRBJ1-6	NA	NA	CASSQRSSYNSPLHF	TGCGCCAGCAGTCAACGGAGCTCCTATAATTCACCCCTCCACTTT
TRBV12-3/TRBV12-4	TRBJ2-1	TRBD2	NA	CASSPGTRLKQFF	TGTGCCAGCAGTCCCGGGACTAGACTGAAGCAGTTCTTC
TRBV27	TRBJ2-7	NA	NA	CASSPGSRHEQYF	TGTGCCAGCAGCCCGGGGAGTCGCCACGAGCAGTACTTC
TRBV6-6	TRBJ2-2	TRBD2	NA	CASSWSGTNTGELFF	TGTGCCAGCAGTTGGAGCGGGACGAACACCGGGGAGCTGTTTTTT
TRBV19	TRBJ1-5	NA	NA	CASTHGDIGQPQHF	TGTGCCAGTACCCACGGGGACATCGGTCAGCCCCAGCATTTT
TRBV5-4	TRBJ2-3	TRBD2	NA	CASTGGRAGGRDTQYF	TGTGCCAGCACCGGTGGCCGAGCGGGGGGGAGGGATACGCAGTATTTT
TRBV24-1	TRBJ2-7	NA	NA	CATSEYGQEQYF	TGTGCCACCAGTGAATATGGACAGGAGCAGTACTTC
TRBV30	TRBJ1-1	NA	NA	CAWTPGGAGTEAFF	TGTGCCTGGACCCCGGGGGGCGCGGGCACTGAAGCTTTCTTT
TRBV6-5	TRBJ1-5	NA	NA	CASSSEEFDQPQHF	TGTGCCAGCAGTTCCGAGGAGTTTGATCAGCCCCAGCATTTT
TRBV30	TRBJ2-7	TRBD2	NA	CAWSVQDLTPGTRAYEQYF	TGTGCCTGGAGTGTACAAGATCTTACCCCCGGGACTAGGGCATACGAGCAGTACTTC
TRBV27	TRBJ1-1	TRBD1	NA	CASSPRTGAMNTEAFF	TGTGCCAGCAGTCCACGGACAGGGGCAATGAACACTGAAGCTTTCTTT
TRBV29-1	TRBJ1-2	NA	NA	CSVDGGYTF	TGCAGCGTTGACGGTGGCTACACCTTC
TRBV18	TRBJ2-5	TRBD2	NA	CASSPRVAGGETQYF	TGTGCCAGCTCACCAAGGGTAGCGGGAGGAGAGACCCAGTACTTC
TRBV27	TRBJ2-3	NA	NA	CASSLWGTYGIGDTQYF	TGTGCCAGCAGTTTATGGGGGACTTACGGGATAGGGGATACGCAGTATTTT